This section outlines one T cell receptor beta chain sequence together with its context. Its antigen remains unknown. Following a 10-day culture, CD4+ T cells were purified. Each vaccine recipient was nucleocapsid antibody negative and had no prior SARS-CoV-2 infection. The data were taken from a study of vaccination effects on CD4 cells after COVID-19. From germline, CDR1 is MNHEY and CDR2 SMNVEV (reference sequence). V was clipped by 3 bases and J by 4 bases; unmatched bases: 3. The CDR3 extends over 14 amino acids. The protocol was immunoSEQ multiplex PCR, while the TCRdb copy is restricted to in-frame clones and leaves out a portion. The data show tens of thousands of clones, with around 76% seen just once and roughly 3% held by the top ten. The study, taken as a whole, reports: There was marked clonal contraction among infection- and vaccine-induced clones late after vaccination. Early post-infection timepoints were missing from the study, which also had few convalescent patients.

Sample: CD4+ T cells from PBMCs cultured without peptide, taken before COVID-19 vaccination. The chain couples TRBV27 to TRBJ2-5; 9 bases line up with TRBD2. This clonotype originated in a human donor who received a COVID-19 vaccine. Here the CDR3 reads CASSLGSGGETQYF. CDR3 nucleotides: TGTGCCAGCAGTTTGGGTAGCGGGGGAGAGACCCAGTACTTC.